This T cell receptor (beta chain) originates from a study of blood T cell repertoires in COVID-19 (dated by TCRdb to 2018 to 2020). With respect to the entire study: Samples from collaborators originated in the United States, Italy and Spain and spanned both the acute and convalescent phases of COVID-19. The material from the prospective study consisted of cDNA or gDNA derived from T cells, B-cell-depleted T cells, or PBMCs. The samples were drawn from the first 160 participants of the ongoing ImmuneRACE study and from 1,200 or so subjects provided by 6 global collaborators. The repertoires were made available in a free public database intended to serve as a resource for research on the immune response to SARS-CoV-2. Where HLA class I and class II types were available, the types were taken from metadata supplied by the sample provider, not from assay-based typing. The sample metadata nearly always contained a de-identified subject ID, COVID-19 status, age in years and sex. Subjects who had been exposed to COVID-19, were actively infected with it, or had recovered from it provided the deeply sampled blood TCRbeta repertoires that made up the dataset.

Each collaborating institution followed its own protocols to collect whole blood in K2EDTA tubes. For TCRbeta analysis, collaborators shipped samples in one of three forms: frozen whole blood, isolated PBMCs, or DNA extracted from either of those sample types. To note about this clone: Its target antigen remains unknown. No per-base quality is available; no much larger clone lies one base away.

CDR1 and CDR2 were assigned from the germline V gene as MDHEN and SYDVKM. Trimming removed 7 bases from V and 0 bases from J, leaving 16 bases between the germline ends. The CDR3 sequence holds 16 residues, the cysteine and phenylalanine included. The only DNA kept is the CDR3, 48 bases in frame from the first base. The investigation overall reported the following: How much clinical and demographic metadata was included differed by source and by participant, and the metadata was provided uncurated.

TCRbeta CDR3 regions were amplified from genomic DNA by means of the immunoSEQ Assay, a bias-controlled multiplex PCR. Regarding the original processing steps: The number of nucleated cells in each sample was estimated from the amplification of reference gene primers within the assay. To quantify the absolute abundance of each unique TCRbeta CDR3 rearrangement, sequence reads were collapsed and filtered. Productive Simpson clonality was computed per sample as the square root of Simpson's diversity index over productive rearrangements. TCRdb holds this immuneACCESS table with in-frame rearrangements only. Some clones are missing; in checked studies, unresolved V genes explain under half, and the rest has no known cause. For V, J and clone size, that table is used; D and trimming come from the DNA. Present in this sample are 110,000 to 150,000 clones, more than 80% of which were seen just once. Around 3.3% of the sample is taken by the ten largest.

This TCR was sampled from a woman aged 60-75 years with active COVID-19. What was sequenced was peripheral blood. Recombination joined TRBV28 with TRBJ1-5, with TRBD1 as a weak D call on 6 bases. The CDR3 has the sequence CASIARGAPSNQPQHF. The DNA sequence follows: TGTGCCAGCATTGCCCGGGGGGCGCCTAGCAATCAGCCCCAGCATTTT.